The 10 T cell receptor beta chains in this list originate from one sample, sequenced in a study of T cell responses to AZD1222 COVID-19 vaccine. Generated by immunoSEQ multiplex PCR, the TCRdb table keeps only in-frame clones and is missing some. The sample lists 110,000 or so clones, more than 70% seen once, with approximately 3.3% in the top ten. The sample here was peripheral blood, taken on day 0 of AZD1222 vaccination. The receptors originated from an adult in good health.

J is TRBJ1-2 and V is TRBV5-1, with a weak D call TRBD1 (6 bases). CDR3 length: 13 amino acids. The germline CDR1 and CDR2 sequences are SGHRS and YFSETQ. The ends were cut back, 4 bases at V and 1 base at J, with 8 bases in the middle. DNA for the CDR3: TGCGCCAGCAGCCCGGACAGTAACTATGGCTACACCTTC. It yields the protein CASSPDSNYGYTF.

The chain carries TRBV21-1 and TRBJ2-2; the table names TRBD1, a call not compared with the DNA. TRBV21-1 is reported as a pseudogene. The length of the CDR3 is 12 residues. CDR3 sequence: CARARGPGELFF. The DNA for the CDR3 is TGTGCCAGGGCAAGGGGCCCCGGGGAGCTGTTTTTT.

The chain is built from TRBV6-6 and TRBJ1-6; unclear D gene. The V end was cut by 7 bases, the J end by 7 bases, with 17 bases between. Per the germline V gene, CDR1 is MNHNY and CDR2 is SVGAGI (reference sequence). This CDR3 comprises 15 residues. The CDR3, as DNA: TGTGCCAGCAACCAAGCTGTCGGAGCAAATTCACCCCTCCACTTT. This gives the protein CASNQAVGANSPLHF.

The chain has TRBV30 and TRBJ2-3; D could derive from TRBD1 or TRBD2 (5 bases each). Germline lookup yields CDR1 GTSNPN and CDR2 SVGIG (reference sequence). V gave up 5 bases and J gave up 6 bases, with 9 bases separating them. The CDR3 is 11 residues long. In nucleotides, the CDR3 is TGTGCCTGGGGGACGGTGGATACGCAGTATTTT. Its protein product is CAWGTVDTQYF. Together with reference TRBV30 and TRBJ2-3, the CDR3 gives the full variable domain: SQTIHQWPATLVQPVGSPLSLECTVEGTSNPNLYWYRQAAGRGLQLLFYSVGIGQISSEVPQNLSASRPQDRQFILSSKKLLLSDSGFYLCAWGTVDTQYFGPGTRLTVL.

The CDR3 region has the DNA TGTGCCAGCAGTTTACCGGGAGTCACACGGTATGGCTACACCTTC. Encoded protein: CASSLPGVTRYGYTF. The chain combines TRBV28 with TRBJ1-2, with D unresolved. The V end lost 2 bases, the J end lost 5 bases, and 15 bases lay between the germline ends. This CDR3 has 15 amino acids. In germline, CDR1 is MDHEN, CDR2 SYDVKM.

This chain links TRBV6-5 with TRBJ2-5; D is possibly TRBD1 or TRBD2 (5 bases each). The length of the CDR3 is 14 residues. From germline, CDR1 is MNHEY and CDR2 SVGAGI. Trimming pared 10 bases from V and 5 bases from J, leaving 20 bases between. CDR3 bases: TGTGCCAACCGGCCCGGGGCGGGCTCGGAGACCCAGTACTTC. Encoded protein: CANRPGAGSETQYF.

The V call is TRBV7-2, the J call TRBJ2-3; the match to TRBD2 covers 11 bases. Germline V gene lookup returns CDR1 SGHTA and CDR2 FQGNSA. The CDR3 loop spans 16 amino acids. J gave up 5 bases and V 5 bases, and 9 bases lay outside the gene matches. CDR3 loop: CASSTGLAGVGDTQYF. In nucleotides, the CDR3 is TGTGCCAGCAGCACAGGACTAGCGGGCGTGGGAGATACGCAGTATTTT. Filled out from reference TRBV7-2 and TRBJ2-3, the complete variable domain reads GAGVSQSPSNKVTEKGKDVELRCDPISGHTALYWYRQSLGQGLEFLIYFQGNSAPDKSGLPSDRFSAERTGGSVSTLTIQRTQQEDSAVYLCASSTGLAGVGDTQYFGPGTRLTVL.

J is TRBJ1-5 and V is TRBV30; tentative D call: TRBD1 (5 bases). The germline gives CDR1 GTSNPN, CDR2 SVGIG (reference sequence). V shed 3 bases and J shed 2 bases, with 8 bases lying between them. The CDR3 loop spans 13 amino acids. CDR3 bases: TGTGCCTGGAGGGCGGGGGGCAATCAGCCCCAGCATTTT. Protein sequence: CAWRAGGNQPQHF.

V usage is TRBV6-2 or TRBV6-3 and J usage is TRBJ1-2, with D unresolved. V lost 0 bases and J 4 bases, leaving 9 bases between the germline ends. The germline V gene has CDR1 MNHEY and CDR2 SVGEGT. CDR3 length equals 14 residues. The CDR3 region is CASSYSQGLYGYTF. The CDR3 nucleotides read TGTGCCAGCAGTTACTCGCAAGGGCTCTATGGCTACACCTTC.

This rearrangement joins TRBV6-5 to TRBJ2-7; D is ambiguous. V gave up 0 bases and J gave up 0 bases, with 12 bases separating them. Germline assignment: CDR1 MNHEY and CDR2 SVGAGI. The CDR3 spans 16 residues. The CDR3 loop reads CASSYSRWPSSYEQYF. In DNA form, the CDR3 reads TGTGCCAGCAGTTACTCTAGGTGGCCCAGCTCCTACGAGCAGTACTTC.